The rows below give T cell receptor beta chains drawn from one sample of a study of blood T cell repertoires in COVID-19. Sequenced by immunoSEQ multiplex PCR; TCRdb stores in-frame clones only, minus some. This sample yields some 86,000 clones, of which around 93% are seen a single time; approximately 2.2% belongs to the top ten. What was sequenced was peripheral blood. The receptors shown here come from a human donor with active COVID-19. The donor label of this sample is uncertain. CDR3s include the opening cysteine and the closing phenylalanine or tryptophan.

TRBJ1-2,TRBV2,CASSPLGQSYYGYTF
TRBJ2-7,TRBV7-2,CASSSQAGGQSYEQYF
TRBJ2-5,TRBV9,CASSVSGGNVGETQYF
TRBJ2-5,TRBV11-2,CASRPLNHGGGETQYF
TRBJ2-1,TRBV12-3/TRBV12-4,CASSDLSPDEQFF
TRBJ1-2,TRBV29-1,CSVELQGGYYGYTF
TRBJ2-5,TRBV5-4,CASSPSGGAVQETQYF
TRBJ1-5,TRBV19,CASSPQGGQPQHF
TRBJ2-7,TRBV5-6,CASTSRGQGVGEQYF
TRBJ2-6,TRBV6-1,CASSEDRAGANVLTF
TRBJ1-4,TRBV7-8,CASSTGEKLFF
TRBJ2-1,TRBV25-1,CASSVTGFSYNEQFF
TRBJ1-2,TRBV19,CASHPAGTGFYGYTF
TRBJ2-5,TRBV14,CASSQDRQVWETQYF
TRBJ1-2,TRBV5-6,CASSLVRRVSGYTF
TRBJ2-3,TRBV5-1,CASSSDGTGTDTQYF
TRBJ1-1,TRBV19,CASSLSRVSLMNTEAFF
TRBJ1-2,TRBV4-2,CASSQDRGYGYTF
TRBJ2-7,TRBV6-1,CASSEVNRGIGEQYF
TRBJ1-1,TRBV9,CASSLPPGGAPEAFF